This is a list of T cell receptor beta chains from one sample in a study of molecular identifiers for immune sequencing clone quantification. From the PCR reads, TCRdb called clonotypes with MiXCR, one entry per CDR3 protein. The sample contains hundreds of thousands of distinct CDR3 sequences, 25% of which appear only once. The source material was naive CD8+ T cells from blood, with Jurkat cell RNA spiked in. All receptors come from a human donor in good health. Some libraries in this study had Jurkat cell RNA spiked in. Both conserved end residues are part of each CDR3. The D gene is left open where the match is weak. Rows give clone size only sometimes, using once, few, many, or a class for an expanded clone.

TRBV5-1,TRBJ2-7,many,14,TRBD1,CASSMDRGIVEQYF,TGCGCCAGCAGCATGGACAGGGGAATCGTCGAGCAGTACTTC
TRBV5-6,TRBJ2-4,many,15,.,CASSSRQESKNIQYF,TGTGCCAGCAGCTCTCGACAGGAGAGCAAAAACATTCAGTACTTC
TRBV9,TRBJ2-1,.,17,TRBD1,CASSVVGRDRAYNEQFF,TGTGCCAGCAGCGTAGTGGGGAGGGACAGGGCCTACAATGAGCAGTTCTTC
TRBV27,TRBJ2-7,.,13,.,CASSLSSNDEQYF,TGTGCCAGCAGTTTATCCTCCAACGACGAGCAGTACTTC
TRBV6-2/TRBV6-3,TRBJ2-5,few,12,.,CASSYFEETQYF,TGTGCCAGCAGTTACTTCGAGGAGACCCAGTACTTC
TRBV6-2/TRBV6-3,TRBJ1-3,few,15,.,CASSHGQSQGNTIYF,TGTGCCAGCAGTCATGGACAGAGTCAAGGAAACACCATATATTTT
TRBV6-2/TRBV6-3,TRBJ2-1,.,14,.,CASGLRHFYNEQFF,TGTGCCAGCGGCCTTCGGCATTTCTACAATGAGCAGTTCTTC
TRBV6-5,TRBJ1-1,few,12,.,CASTSMNTEAFF,TGTGCCAGCACCAGCATGAACACTGAAGCTTTCTTT
TRBV5-5,TRBJ2-7,many,15,.,CASSWVWTVSGEQYF,TGTGCCAGCAGCTGGGTATGGACAGTTTCTGGGGAGCAGTACTTC
TRBV7-6,TRBJ2-3,many,19,TRBD2,CASSLNIAGGPSYTDTQYF,TGTGCCAGCAGCTTAAATATAGCGGGAGGGCCGTCGTACACAGATACGCAGTATTTT
TRBV7-9,TRBJ2-7,few,16,TRBD1,CASSLRAGGYSYEQYF,TGTGCCAGCAGCTTAAGGGCAGGGGGCTACTCCTACGAGCAGTACTTC
TRBV19,TRBJ2-1,.,16,TRBD2,CASTSGTRSRLNEQFF,TGTGCCAGTACTAGCGGGACTAGAAGCAGACTCAATGAGCAGTTCTTC
TRBV7-9,TRBJ2-7,few,13,.,CASSAGVFYEQYF,TGTGCCAGCAGCGCCGGGGTTTTCTACGAGCAGTACTTC
TRBV28,TRBJ2-6,many,18,.,CASSLRTVAFSGANVLTF,TGTGCCAGCAGTTTGAGGACAGTGGCTTTCTCTGGGGCCAACGTCCTGACTTTC
TRBV27,TRBJ1-2,few,14,TRBD1,CASSLRQGDYGYTF,TGTGCCAGCAGTTTAAGACAGGGAGACTATGGCTACACCTTC
TRBV25-1,TRBJ2-2,.,15,.,CASSRGRGNTGELFF,TGTGCCAGCAGCCGAGGGCGGGGTAACACCGGGGAGCTGTTTTTT
TRBV4-3,TRBJ2-1,.,17,TRBD2,CASRPGAGRGCEPEQFF,TGCGCCAGCCGCCCCGGGGCCGGGCGGGGGTGCGAGCCTGAGCAGTTCTTC
TRBV4-3,TRBJ2-5,few,14,.,CASSQYLGLETQYF,TGCGCCAGCAGCCAATATTTAGGGTTAGAGACCCAGTACTTC
TRBV12-3/TRBV12-4,TRBJ1-4,.,14,.,CASSPRQGWEKLFF,TGTGCCAGCAGTCCCCGGCAGGGTTGGGAAAAACTGTTTTTT
TRBV9,TRBJ2-7,.,13,TRBD1,CASSETGATEQYF,TGTGCCAGCAGCGAGACAGGGGCGACCGAGCAGTACTTC
TRBV6-5,TRBJ2-7,.,14,.,CAVSRGASSYEQYF,TGTGCTGTTTCTAGGGGGGCGAGCTCCTACGAGCAGTACTTC
TRBV29-1,TRBJ2-3,many,15,.,CSVEGRSTSTDTQYF,TGCAGCGTTGAAGGACGATCAACTAGCACAGATACGCAGTATTTT
TRBV5-4,TRBJ2-7,many,14,TRBD1,CASSPGTGAHEQYF,TGTGCCAGCAGCCCGGGGACAGGGGCCCACGAGCAGTACTTC
TRBV7-2,TRBJ2-7,few,19,TRBD2,CASSLFRTGLAGGSHEQYF,TGTGCCAGCAGCTTATTCCGGACGGGACTAGCGGGAGGTTCGCACGAGCAGTACTTC
TRBV7-2,TRBJ2-4,.,20,TRBD2,CASRAGGGARITTRKNIPYF,TGTGCCAGCCGCGCCGGGGGGGGGGCCCGGATCACCACCCGTAAAAACATTCCGTACTTC
TRBV11-2,TRBJ1-1,.,13,.,CASSLATYPGAFF,TGTGCCAGCAGCTTAGCGACCTACCCTGGAGCTTTCTTT
TRBV29-1,TRBJ2-5,many,14,.,CSVEVSGEEETQYF,TGCAGCGTTGAAGTCAGCGGAGAGGAGGAGACCCAGTACTTC